This TCR beta chain derives from a study of shared clonotypes between healthy human individuals (TCRdb year 2020). About the study as a whole: Three men and a couple of women, aged 18 to 49 years, made up the cohort. For each donor, CD4 naive and CD4 memory were each run on three plates, CD8 naive on two plates, and CD8 memory on one plate. To estimate repertoire size and how much clonotypes are shared between individuals, the study performed deep sequencing of blood TCR repertoires from five healthy adults. To increase sequencing depth and limit assay-specific biases, different laboratories used diverse techniques to prepare libraries and sequence TCR repertoires. Between about 0.85 and 9.5 billion PBMCs per donor were obtained by leukapheresis.

As regards this clone: Its antigen is still unknown. No quality values exist for individual bases; no much larger clone is one base distant. This sample includes further DNA sequences coding for the same CDR3.

Healthy HIV-negative adults with no recently reported acute infections or vaccinations were included as donors. All donors were Caucasian adults living in Nashville, Tennessee, USA. CD4+ T cells were enriched by magnetic negative selection; naive cells were then positively selected on CD45RA, and the negative fraction formed the memory subset. Blood was collected by leukapheresis, and PBMCs were isolated by Ficoll-Histopaque density gradient centrifugation and then cryopreserved in liquid nitrogen vapor phase. Analytical flow cytometry was used to check the purity and quantity of each magnetically sorted T cell population. From each sorted fraction, genomic DNA was isolated and quantified by UV absorbance on a Nanodrop 2000c. What the study reported, not specific to this receptor: Sampling was limited to blood, and TCR repertoires in tissue likely differ from TCR repertoires in blood. Based on pairwise subsampling, the degree of clonotype sharing among donors was expected to be affected by sequencing depth. Roughly 5.2% of naive CD4, 3.5% of naive CD8, 2% to 2.5% of memory CD4, and about 0.4% of memory CD8 clonotypes were shared across several donors. Compared with non-shared clonotypes, clonotypes shared by all four sorted-subset donors had higher generation probabilities. Naive subsets generally had larger estimated clonotype richness than memory subsets did. Rarefaction of sorted-subset datasets indicated incomplete sequencing despite the large sequencing depth. The genetic and exposure-history diversity represented was limited by the small number of donors.

Using the deep immunoSEQ assay, TCR CDR3 regions were amplified from genomic DNA by multiplex PCR. For each cell subset, the extracted genomic DNA was distributed evenly across all wells of several immunoSEQ 96-well plates, and each plate served as one replicate. For sorted subsets, 200 to 250 ng genomic DNA, equal to tens of thousands of T cell genomes, was loaded into each replicate PCR. The purified libraries were quantified using a Qubit 3.0 fluorometer, sized with a Bioanalyzer 2100, and then quantified again using the KAPA Library Quantification kit. Every immunoSEQ 96-well plate was sequenced on a separate single-read 150-cycle Illumina NextSeq 550 flow cell. From the authors' description of their analysis: Because the immunoSEQ output held only junctional sequences and lacked quality scores, the filtering could not match the filtering applied to full-length reads. Sequences were annotated with PyIR, a Python wrapper for IgBLAST v1.9, using IMGT germline references to assign V/J genes and CDR3. Reads were filtered out if the reads had weak V/J assignments (E-value above 1e-6), no CDR3, stop codons, out-of-frame junctions, or ambiguous translated residues. V3J clonotypes were defined by identical inferred V gene, J gene, and CDR3 amino acid sequence. To compute the percentage overlap between repertoires, the number of shared unique clonotypes was divided by the size of the smaller repertoire. Repertoire richness was assessed with RTK rarefaction, the Chao1 estimator, and Recon v2.1 estimates of unobserved clonotypes. OLGA was used to compute generation probabilities for all TCRbeta clonotypes that the gDNA method yielded from a handful of donors. TCRdb carries this immuneACCESS record with in-frame sequences only. Its versions omit some clonotypes, under half of them owing to an unresolved V gene in the studies checked, with the rest unexplained. V and J calls and clone size are copied from that table; D and trimming were computed from the DNA. This sample has 2 million to 2.5 million clones in its table, and approximately 93% of those were observed once. Around 0.4% of the sample goes to the ten largest clones.

Sequencing was carried out using naive CD4+ T cells from PBMCs. The cell subset or site tag for this specimen amounts to: CD45RA+ positively selected. The TCR originated in a man aged 18-30 years in good health. Some clones in this sample may be carry-over from other donors' samples.

The sequence in DNA is TGCGCCAGCAGCTTGGTTGCAGGGTCCTACGAGCAGTACTTC. Its translation is CASSLVAGSYEQYF. The chain is made from TRBV5-1 and TRBJ2-7, and the D gene may be TRBD1, 5 bases matching. The CDR3 spans 14 residues, from the cysteine through the phenylalanine. The CDR3 DNA has 42 bases and is translated from base 1. V loses 0 bases of germline sequence and J loses 1 base, and the interval between the two ends is 8 bases. CDR1 and CDR2 (SGHRS, YFSETQ) derive from the germline V gene.